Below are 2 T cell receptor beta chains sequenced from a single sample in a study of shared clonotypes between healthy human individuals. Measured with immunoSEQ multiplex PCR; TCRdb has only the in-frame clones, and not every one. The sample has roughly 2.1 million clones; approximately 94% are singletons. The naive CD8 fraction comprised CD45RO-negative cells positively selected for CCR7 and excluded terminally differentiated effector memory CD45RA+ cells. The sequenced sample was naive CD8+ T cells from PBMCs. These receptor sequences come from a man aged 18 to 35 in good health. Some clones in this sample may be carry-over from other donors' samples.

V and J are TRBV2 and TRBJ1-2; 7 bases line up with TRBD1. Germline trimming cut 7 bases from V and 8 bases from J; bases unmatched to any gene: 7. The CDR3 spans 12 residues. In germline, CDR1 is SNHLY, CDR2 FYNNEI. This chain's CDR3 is CASIDRAGGYTF. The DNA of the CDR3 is TGTGCCAGCATCGACAGGGCGGGCGGCTACACCTTC.

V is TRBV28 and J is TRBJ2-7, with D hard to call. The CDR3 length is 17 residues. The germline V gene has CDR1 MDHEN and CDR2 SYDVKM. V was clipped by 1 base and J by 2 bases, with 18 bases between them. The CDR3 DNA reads TGTGCCAGCAGTTTATCAGGCGGTTATCATATGACCTACGAGCAGTACTTC. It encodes CASSLSGGYHMTYEQYF. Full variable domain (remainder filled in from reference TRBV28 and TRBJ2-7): DVKVTQSSRYLVKRTGEKVFLECVQDMDHENMFWYRQDPGLGLRLIYFSYDVKMKEKGDIPEGYSVSREKKERFSLILESASTNQTSMYLCASSLSGGYHMTYEQYFGPGTRLTVT.